This T cell receptor (beta chain) was obtained from a study of blood T cell repertoires in COVID-19. Across the whole study: COVID-19 samples from acute and convalescent phases originated in the United States, Italy and Spain.

Some clones are missing from TCRdb's copy, which holds only in-frame ones; the method was immunoSEQ multiplex PCR. The sample has some 210,000 clones, 75% to 85% seen once. Sequencing used PBMCs or T cells enriched from blood (not recorded which). This sequence originates from a man aged 40-50 years who had recovered from COVID-19.

Here the CDR3 DNA reads TGTGCCAGCAGCCAATCAGGTGGCTACACCTTC. Protein product: CASSQSGGYTF. The V and J genes are TRBV3-1 (or the pseudogene TRBV3-2) and TRBJ1-2; no firm D call. Germline assignment: CDR1 LGHDT and CDR2 YNNKEL (reference sequence). The ends were cut back, 2 bases at V and 7 bases at J, with 5 bases in the middle. This CDR3 spans 11 amino acids.